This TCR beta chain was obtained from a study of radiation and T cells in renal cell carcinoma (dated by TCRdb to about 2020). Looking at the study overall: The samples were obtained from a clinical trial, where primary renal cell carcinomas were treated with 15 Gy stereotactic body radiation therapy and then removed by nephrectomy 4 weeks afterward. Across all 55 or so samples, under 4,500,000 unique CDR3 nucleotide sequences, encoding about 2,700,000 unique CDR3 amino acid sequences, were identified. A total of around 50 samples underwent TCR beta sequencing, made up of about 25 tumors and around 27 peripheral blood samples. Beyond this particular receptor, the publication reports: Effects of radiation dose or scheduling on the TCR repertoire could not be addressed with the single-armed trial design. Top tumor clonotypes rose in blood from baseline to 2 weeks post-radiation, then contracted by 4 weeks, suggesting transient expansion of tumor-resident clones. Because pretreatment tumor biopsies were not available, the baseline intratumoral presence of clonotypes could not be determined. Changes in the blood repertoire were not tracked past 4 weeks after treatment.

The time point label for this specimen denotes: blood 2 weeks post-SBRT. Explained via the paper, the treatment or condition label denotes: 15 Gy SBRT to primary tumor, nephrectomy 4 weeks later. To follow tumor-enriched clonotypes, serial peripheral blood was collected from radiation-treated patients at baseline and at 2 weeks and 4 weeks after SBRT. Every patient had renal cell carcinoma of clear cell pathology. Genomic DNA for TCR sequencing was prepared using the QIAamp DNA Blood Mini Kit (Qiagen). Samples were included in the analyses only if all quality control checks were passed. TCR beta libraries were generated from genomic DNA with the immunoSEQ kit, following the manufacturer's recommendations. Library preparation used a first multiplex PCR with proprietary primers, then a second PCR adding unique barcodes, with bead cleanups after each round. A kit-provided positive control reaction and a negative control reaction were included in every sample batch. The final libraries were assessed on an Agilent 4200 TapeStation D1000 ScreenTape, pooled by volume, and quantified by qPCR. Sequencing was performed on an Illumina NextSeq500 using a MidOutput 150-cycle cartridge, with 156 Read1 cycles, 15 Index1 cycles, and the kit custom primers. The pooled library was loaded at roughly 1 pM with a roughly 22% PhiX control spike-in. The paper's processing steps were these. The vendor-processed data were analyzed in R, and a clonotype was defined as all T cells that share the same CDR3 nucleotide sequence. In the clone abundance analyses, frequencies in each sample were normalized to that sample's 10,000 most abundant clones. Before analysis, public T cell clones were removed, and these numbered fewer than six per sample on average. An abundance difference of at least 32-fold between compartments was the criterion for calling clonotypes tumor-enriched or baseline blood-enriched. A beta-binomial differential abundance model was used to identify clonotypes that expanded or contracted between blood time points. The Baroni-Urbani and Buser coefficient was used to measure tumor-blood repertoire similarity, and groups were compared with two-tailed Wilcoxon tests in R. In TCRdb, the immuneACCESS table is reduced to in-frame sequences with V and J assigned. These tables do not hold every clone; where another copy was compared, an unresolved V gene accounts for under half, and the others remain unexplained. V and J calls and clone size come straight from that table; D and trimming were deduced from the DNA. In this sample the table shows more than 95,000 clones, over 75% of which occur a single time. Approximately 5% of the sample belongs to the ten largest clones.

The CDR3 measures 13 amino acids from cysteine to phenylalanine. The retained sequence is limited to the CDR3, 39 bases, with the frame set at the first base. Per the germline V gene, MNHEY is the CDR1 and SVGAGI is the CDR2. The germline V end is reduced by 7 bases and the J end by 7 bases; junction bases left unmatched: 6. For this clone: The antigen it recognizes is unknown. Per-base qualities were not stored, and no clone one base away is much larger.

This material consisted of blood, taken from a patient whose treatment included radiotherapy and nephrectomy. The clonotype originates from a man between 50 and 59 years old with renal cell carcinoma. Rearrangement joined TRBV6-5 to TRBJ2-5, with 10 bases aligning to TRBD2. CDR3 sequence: CASISGGAGTQYF. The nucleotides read TGTGCCAGCATAAGCGGGGGGGCCGGGACCCAGTACTTC.